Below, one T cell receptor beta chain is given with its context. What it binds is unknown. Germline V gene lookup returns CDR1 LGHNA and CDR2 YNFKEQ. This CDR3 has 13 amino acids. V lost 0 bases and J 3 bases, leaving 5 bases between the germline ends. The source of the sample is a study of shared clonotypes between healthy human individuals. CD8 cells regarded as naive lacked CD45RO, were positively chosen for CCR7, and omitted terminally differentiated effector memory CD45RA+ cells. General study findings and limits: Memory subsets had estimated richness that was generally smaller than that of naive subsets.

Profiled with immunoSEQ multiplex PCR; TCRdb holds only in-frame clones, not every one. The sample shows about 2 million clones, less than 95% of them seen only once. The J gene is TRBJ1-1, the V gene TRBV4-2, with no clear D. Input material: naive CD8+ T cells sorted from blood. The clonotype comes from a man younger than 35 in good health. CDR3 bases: TGTGCCAGCAGCCAAGAACGGGACACTGAAGCTTTCTTT. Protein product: CASSQERDTEAFF.